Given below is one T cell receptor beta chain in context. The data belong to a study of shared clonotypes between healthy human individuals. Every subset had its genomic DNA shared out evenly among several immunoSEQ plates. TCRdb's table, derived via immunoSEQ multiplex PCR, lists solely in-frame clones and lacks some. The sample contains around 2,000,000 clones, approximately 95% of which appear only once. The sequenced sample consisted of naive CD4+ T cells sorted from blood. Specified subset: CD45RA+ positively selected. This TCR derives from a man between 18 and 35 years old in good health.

The CDR3 reads CAGEGAGANVLTF. CDR3 DNA: TGTGCCGGGGAAGGGGCTGGGGCCAACGTCCTGACTTTC. The rearrangement uses TRBV7-9 and TRBJ2-6; a weak D match, TRBD1 (5 bases). This CDR3 is built from 13 residues. With 11 bases removed from V and 2 bases from J, the gap between germline ends came to 10 bases. CDR1 SEHNR and CDR2 FQNEAQ come from the germline V gene (reference sequence).